Shown below are 22 T cell receptor beta chains from a single sample sequenced in a study of blood T cells in healthy people across ages. Next came a second PCR, run for about 7 to 11 cycles, which used a sample-barcoded 5' primer along with a J-beta primer mix. TCRdb reanalysed the 5' RACE reads using MiXCR and keeps one entry per CDR3 protein. The repertoire holds about 900,000 distinct CDR3 sequences, with 62% as singletons. The source material was blood. The receptors derive from a man aged 30-40 years in good health.

The J gene is TRBJ1-4, the V gene TRBV28; D gene ambiguous. CDR3 length: 14 residues. Germline CDR1 and CDR2: MDHEN and SYDVKM. The V and J ends lost 5 bases and 7 bases respectively, with 14 bases between them. CDR3 sequence (DNA): TGTGCCAGCAGTCAGCCATTGATTAGTGAAAAACTGTTTTTT. It codes for CASSQPLISEKLFF.

The genes are TRBV7-8 and TRBJ2-4; 7 nucleotides align to TRBD1. J gave up 0 bases and V 5 bases, and 13 bases lay outside the gene matches. The CDR3 spans 18 residues. In germline, CDR1 is SGHVS, CDR2 FQNEAQ. Written as DNA, the CDR3 is TGTGCCAGCAGCCCTACTACGGGGACAGCTTTAGCCAAAAACATTCAGTACTTC. It encodes CASSPTTGTALAKNIQYF.

The genes are TRBV12-3 or TRBV12-4 and TRBJ1-5; 7 bases are a match to TRBD1. The CDR3 covers 15 residues. V shed 6 bases and J 1 base; nucleotides not matched to a gene: 6. The CDR3 bases are TGTGCCAGCAGGGCGACAGGGATCAGCAATCAGCCCCAGCATTTT. It encodes CASRATGISNQPQHF.

The J gene is TRBJ2-3, the V gene TRBV12-3 or TRBV12-4; perhaps TRBD2 as D (5 bases). V gave up 6 bases and J gave up 0 bases, with 16 bases separating them. The CDR3 covers 16 residues. The CDR3 DNA sequence: TGTGCCAGCAGCCACGGACTGCTCGGAAGCACAGATACGCAGTATTTT. It yields the protein CASSHGLLGSTDTQYF.

On this clonotype: Given a much more abundant clone one base away, this may be a read error. The CDR3 DNA is TGTGCCAGCAGTCCCCGGAAGGACTCCTACGAGCAGTACTTC. Translating gives CASSPRKDSYEQYF. This chain connects TRBV6-5 to TRBJ2-7; no clear D gene. The V end was cut by 5 bases, the J end by 0 bases, with 11 bases between. This CDR3 is built from 14 residues. Per the germline V gene, CDR1 is MNHEY and CDR2 is SVGAGI.

The chain links TRBV21-1 to TRBJ1-4; the listed D gene, TRBD1, was not tested against the DNA. TRBV21-1 represents a pseudogene. There are 17 residues in the CDR3. DNA of the CDR3: TGTGCCAGCAGCAAAGCCCCTGGAACCTTTACTAATGAAAAACTGTTTTTT. This encodes CASSKAPGTFTNEKLFF.

The gene calls are TRBV9 and TRBJ2-5; D may be TRBD1 (7 bases). V lost 4 bases to trimming and J lost 0 bases, with 16 bases between them. The germline V gene encodes CDR1 SGDLS and CDR2 YYNGEE. The CDR3 has 16 amino acids. For the CDR3, the DNA is TGTGCCAGCAGCCCCCAGGGGGGACGGTACCAAGAGACCCAGTACTTC. Amino acids: CASSPQGGRYQETQYF.

This rearrangement joins TRBV6-1 to TRBJ2-6; TRBD1 matches 12 bases. The CDR3 runs 17 residues. Germline CDR1 reads MNHNS; CDR2 reads SASEGT. With V trimmed by 6 bases and J by 1 base, 4 bases remained unmatched. The CDR3 sequence: CASSRDRGLSGANVLTF. For the CDR3, the DNA is TGTGCCAGCAGCCGGGACAGGGGGCTGTCTGGGGCCAACGTCCTGACTTTC.

In the case of this clonotype: One base away lies a much larger clone, so this may be a sequencing read error. V and J are TRBV3-1 and TRBJ2-1; no reliable D call. The J call may be in error: the DNA end matches TRBJ2-7 better. The CDR3 covers 15 residues. CDR1 is LGHDT, CDR2 YNNKEL, per germline (reference sequence). CDR3 sequence: CASSQDPGSYNEQYF. As DNA, the CDR3 is TGTGCCAGCAGCCAAGATCCAGGCAGCTACAATGAGCAGTACTTC.

The J gene is TRBJ2-1, the V gene TRBV20-1; no clear D. V was pared by 6 bases and J by 8 bases, with 20 bases between. Per germline, CDR1 DFQATT and CDR2 SNEGSKA (reference sequence). CDR3 length: 14 residues. The chain's CDR3 is CSATQIQFSHEQFF. The CDR3 DNA follows: TGCAGTGCCACACAAATACAGTTCTCCCATGAGCAGTTCTTC.

The chain couples TRBV13 to TRBJ2-1, with TRBD2 matching 8 bases. The CDR3 length is 16 residues. Germline values: CDR1 PRHDT, CDR2 FYEKMQ (reference sequence). V dropped 4 bases and J dropped 5; count of bases not matched to a gene: 10. For the CDR3, the DNA is TGTGCCAGCAGCTCGTCTCGGGGGGGTTTTGACAATGAGCAGTTCTTC. This sequence encodes CASSSSRGGFDNEQFF.

This clonotype was found a few times. This rearrangement joins TRBV20-1 to TRBJ2-1; no clear D. The germline CDR1 and CDR2 sequences are DFQATT and SNEGSKA (reference sequence). V lost 5 bases to trimming and J lost 2 bases, with 13 bases between them. The CDR3 length is 14 residues. The CDR3 nucleotides read TGCAGTGCTCCTTTCCCTTACACCTACAATGAGCAGTTCTTC. Its translation is CSAPFPYTYNEQFF.

In its sample, this clonotype was seen once. The rearrangement uses TRBV20-1 and TRBJ2-6; 7 bases are a match to TRBD2. The ends lost 1 base at V and 1 base at J; junction bases unmatched: 13. The CDR3 is 19 amino acids. In germline, CDR1 is DFQATT, CDR2 SNEGSKA (reference sequence). CDR3 DNA sequence: TGCAGTGCTAGAGTCCCCCCGGGGAGGGTTGGTTCTGGGGCCAACGTCCTGACTTTC. It specifies CSARVPPGRVGSGANVLTF.

This rearrangement joins TRBV13 to TRBJ1-5; unclear D gene. The CDR3 has 14 residues. Germline V CDR1 and CDR2: PRHDT, FYEKMQ (reference sequence). Between the trimmed V and J ends, which lost 3 bases and 3 bases, there was a span of 9 bases. Here the CDR3 DNA reads TGTGCCAGCAGCTTGCAAGGGCACAATCAGCCCCAGCATTTT. Translated: CASSLQGHNQPQHF.

The chain combines TRBV30 with TRBJ1-4; D gene ambiguous. With 2 bases removed from V and 12 bases from J, the gap between germline ends came to 13 bases. The CDR3 consists of 12 residues. Germline loops: CDR1 GTSNPN, CDR2 SVGIG (reference sequence). CDR3 region: CAWSSPREELFF. As DNA, the CDR3 is TGTGCCTGGAGTAGCCCCCGGGAGGAACTGTTTTTT.

The rearrangement links TRBV7-2 to TRBJ2-3, with 8 bases fitting TRBD2. The junction had 4 bases not matched to a gene; V was cut back by 1 base and J by 1 base. This CDR3 has 16 amino acids. Germline CDR1 and CDR2: SGHTA and FQGNSA. Here the CDR3 reads CASSLEGRGGTDTQYF. The CDR3 region has the DNA TGTGCCAGCAGCTTAGAGGGGCGGGGGGGCACAGATACGCAGTATTTT.

The V gene is TRBV27, the J gene TRBJ2-4; D could derive from TRBD1 or TRBD2 (5 bases each). Germline V gene sequence: CDR1 MNHEY, CDR2 SMNVEV (reference sequence). The germline V and J ends were trimmed by 0 bases and 0 bases, with 9 bases remaining between them. The CDR3 has 16 residues. The CDR3 sequence: CASSLSGGLAKNIQYF. DNA of the CDR3: TGTGCCAGCAGTTTATCTGGGGGTCTAGCCAAAAACATTCAGTACTTC.

The sample holds one count of this clonotype. The chain is built from TRBV5-5 and TRBJ2-3, with D maybe TRBD2 (6 bases). Germline loops: CDR1 SGHKS, CDR2 YYEKEE (reference sequence). Trimming cost V 5 bases and J 11 bases, with 12 bases left between them. The CDR3 has 11 residues. CDR3 nucleotides: TGTGCCAGCAGGCAGCCCGGGGGGCAGTATTTT. It codes for CASRQPGGQYF.

V gene TRBV2 combines with J gene TRBJ2-7; 10 positions agree with TRBD1. Germline values: CDR1 SNHLY, CDR2 FYNNEI. CDR3 length: 16 amino acids. The V gene end was trimmed by 4 bases and the J gene end by 3 bases; junction bases not matched to a gene: 9. As DNA, the CDR3 is TGTGCCAGCAGTGGCCGGGGACAGGGGTTTGACTACGAGCAGTACTTC. Its translation is CASSGRGQGFDYEQYF.

The chain has TRBV7-2 and TRBJ2-5, with 8 nucleotides matching TRBD2. Trimming took 5 bases from V and 2 from J; bases not matched to a gene: 10. In germline, CDR1 is SGHTA, CDR2 FQGNSA. The CDR3 extends over 16 amino acids. The chain's CDR3 is CASSLSPAGAQETQYF. As DNA, the CDR3 is TGTGCCAGCAGCCTCTCGCCAGCGGGAGCTCAAGAGACCCAGTACTTC.

V usage is TRBV6-1 and J usage is TRBJ1-5; a possible D gene is TRBD1 (6 bases). The CDR3 has 17 residues. Trimming cost V 5 bases and J 7 bases, with 24 bases left between them. Germline V gives CDR1 MNHNS, CDR2 SASEGT. The CDR3 spells CASSRLSTRGGTQPQHF. The CDR3 DNA reads TGTGCCAGCAGTCGCCTCTCGACCCGGGGGGGCACCCAGCCCCAGCATTTT.

This clonotype was recorded a few times. CDR3 sequence (DNA): TGTGCCAGCAGCTTAGCCGGACACAGCTCCTACGAGCAGTACTTC. It encodes CASSLAGHSSYEQYF. This chain connects TRBV11-2 to TRBJ2-7, with D possibly being TRBD1 (5 bases). Trimming removed 1 base at V and 0 bases at J, with 10 bases between. There are 15 residues in the CDR3. Germline CDR1 reads SGHAT; CDR2 reads FQNNGV.